This is a list of T cell receptor beta chains from one sample in a study of T-cell memory formation after mild COVID-19. TCRdb reprocessed the 5' RACE reads with MiXCR, giving one entry per CDR3 protein. Among roughly 600,000 distinct CDR3 sequences listed, under 20% were seen once. The source material was PBMCs or a T cell subset sorted from them (not recorded which). These receptor sequences come from an adult woman who had mild COVID-19 (a few samples of this study predate the infection). Cell type and time point are not known. Each CDR3 is given with its conserved first and last residue. Each record gives: J gene, V gene, D gene, clone size, CDR3 protein, CDR3 DNA. A D gene is named only where the DNA matches it firmly. Some rows mark clone size as missing; the rest say once, few, many or name a class of expanded clone.

>TRBJ2-1|TRBV29-1|TRBD2|NA
CSVEGGLGGGPDNEQFF
TGCAGCGTTGAAGGAGGGCTAGGCGGGGGTCCGGACAATGAGCAGTTCTTC
>TRBJ2-1|TRBV2|NA|NA
CASSEGWGDEQFF
TGTGCCAGCAGTGAAGGATGGGGAGATGAGCAGTTCTTC
>TRBJ2-7|TRBV30|TRBD2|few
CAWSTGLAGLVGGSYEQYF
TGTGCCTGGAGTACAGGACTAGCGGGACTAGTAGGAGGCTCCTACGAGCAGTACTTC
>TRBJ2-3|TRBV7-2|TRBD2|NA
CASSYSGRATDTQYF
TGTGCCAGCAGTTATAGCGGGAGGGCCACAGATACGCAGTATTTT
>TRBJ2-1|TRBV5-6|NA|few
CASSLGTDSEQFF
TGTGCCAGCAGCTTGGGTACTGACAGTGAGCAGTTCTTC
>TRBJ2-5|TRBV11-2|TRBD2|NA
CASSGGGGAATQYF
TGTGCCAGCAGCGGAGGCGGGGGGGCGGCGACCCAGTACTTC
>TRBJ2-3|TRBV3-1|NA|few
CASSQLRDTQYF
TGTGCCAGCAGCCAACTGAGGGATACGCAGTATTTT
>TRBJ2-6|TRBV12-3/TRBV12-4|NA|NA
CASKGGGHHSGANVLTF
TGTGCCAGCAAGGGAGGGGGACACCACTCTGGGGCCAACGTCCTGACTTTC
>TRBJ2-1|TRBV20-1|NA|NA
CSAPGLSSYNEQFF
TGCAGTGCTCCAGGACTGAGCTCCTACAATGAGCAGTTCTTC
>TRBJ2-3|TRBV27|NA|NA
CASSLELSTDTQYF
TGTGCCAGCAGTTTGGAGTTGAGCACAGATACGCAGTATTTT
>TRBJ1-2|TRBV5-6|NA|few
CASSILKLGSGANYGYTF
TGTGCCAGCAGTATCCTAAAACTTGGTTCTGGAGCTAACTATGGCTACACCTTC
>TRBJ2-2|TRBV25-1|NA|NA
CASTRVGAGGELFF
TGTGCCAGCACTCGAGTGGGGGCAGGAGGGGAGCTGTTTTTT
>TRBJ2-7|TRBV18|TRBD1|NA
CASSPGQVGAEQYF
TGTGCCAGCTCACCGGGACAGGTAGGGGCCGAGCAGTACTTC
>TRBJ2-5|TRBV7-3|NA|NA
CASSLPKTQYF
TGTGCCAGCAGCCTCCCGAAGACCCAGTACTTC
>TRBJ1-5|TRBV12-5|NA|NA
CASGLSGSQPQHF
TGTGCTAGTGGTTTGTCGGGCTCTCAGCCCCAGCATTTT
>TRBJ2-3|TRBV9|TRBD1|few
CASSVGDSPSTDTQYF
TGTGCCAGCAGCGTAGGGGACAGCCCTAGCACAGATACGCAGTATTTT
>TRBJ1-2|TRBV5-1|NA|few
CASSLAPGQFGDGYTF
TGCGCCAGCAGCTTGGCTCCCGGGCAGTTTGGGGATGGCTACACCTTC
>TRBJ2-1|TRBV29-1|NA|NA
CSVSTNNEQFF
TGCAGCGTTAGTACAAACAATGAGCAGTTCTTC
>TRBJ1-4|TRBV5-5|TRBD1|NA
CASSLGQGAYDEKLFF
TGTGCCAGCAGCTTGGGACAGGGGGCGTACGATGAAAAACTGTTTTTT
>TRBJ1-1|TRBV3-1|NA|few
CASTPRGSGRVAFF
TGTGCCAGCACTCCCCGGGGCAGTGGCCGGGTAGCTTTCTTT
>TRBJ1-4|TRBV5-1|TRBD1|NA
CASSLAGQGSEKLFF
TGCGCCAGCAGCTTGGCCGGACAGGGGAGTGAAAAACTGTTTTTT
>TRBJ2-7|TRBV30|NA|NA
CAWKVGGTGNFYEQYF
TGTGCCTGGAAGGTGGGGGGTACGGGTAACTTCTACGAGCAGTACTTC
>TRBJ1-2|TRBV3-1|TRBD1|NA
CASSQETGSYGYTF
TGTGCCAGCAGCCAAGAGACAGGGTCTTATGGCTACACCTTC
>TRBJ1-3|TRBV7-6|NA|NA
CASTSVGNTIYF
TGTGCCAGCACCTCGGTGGGAAACACCATATATTTT
>TRBJ1-1|TRBV12-3/TRBV12-4|NA|NA
CASRQDLTTEAFF
TGTGCCAGCAGACAGGATCTGACCACTGAAGCTTTCTTT
>TRBJ1-6|TRBV10-1|TRBD1|few
CASSEGTGSPLHF
TGCGCCAGCAGTGAGGGGACAGGGTCACCCCTCCACTTT
>TRBJ1-4|TRBV7-7|NA|few
CASSASEATNEKLFF
TGTGCCAGCAGCGCATCAGAGGCAACTAATGAAAAACTGTTTTTT
>TRBJ2-3|TRBV7-9|TRBD2|NA
CASSFGPGGPDTQYF
TGTGCCAGCAGCTTTGGGCCGGGAGGGCCAGATACGCAGTATTTT
>TRBJ1-5|TRBV18|TRBD1|NA
CASSPTGIAHQPQHF
TGTGCCAGCTCACCGACAGGGATTGCGCATCAGCCCCAGCATTTT
>TRBJ1-2|TRBV5-1|TRBD1|few
CASSLTGGKYYGYTF
TGCGCCAGCAGCCTGACAGGGGGCAAATACTATGGCTACACCTTC
>TRBJ2-7|TRBV12-3/TRBV12-4|NA|NA
CASSLKASDSPSYEQYF
TGTGCCAGCAGTTTAAAAGCTTCGGACAGTCCATCCTACGAGCAGTACTTC
>TRBJ2-3|TRBV4-2|NA|NA
CASSHALESTDTQYF
TGTGCCAGCAGCCACGCACTAGAGAGCACAGATACGCAGTATTTT
>TRBJ2-1|TRBV24-1|NA|few
CATSRTYGGQFF
TGTGCCACCTCACGGACGTATGGCGGGCAGTTCTTC
>TRBJ2-1|TRBV29-1|TRBD2|NA
CSVEDWASGSYEQFF
TGCAGCGTTGAAGATTGGGCTAGCGGGAGCTATGAGCAGTTCTTC
>TRBJ2-3|TRBV11-3|TRBD1|few
CASSFGTGGADTQYF
TGTGCCAGCAGCTTTGGGACAGGGGGCGCAGATACGCAGTATTTT
>TRBJ2-7|TRBV5-1|NA|few
CASSWDLYEQYF
TGCGCCAGCAGCTGGGACCTATACGAGCAGTACTTC